The 16 T cell receptor beta chains given below trace back to one sample, sequenced in a study of metastatic and nonmetastatic thyroid tumors. TCRdb reanalyzed the PCR reads via MiXCR. The sample contains approximately 40,000 clones, about an eighth of which appear only once. Thyroid surgery had not been preceded by any treatment in any patient. Source material: blood. Receptors originate from a female donor with papillary thyroid cancer or a benign thyroid nodule (not recorded which). Some clones in this sample may be carry-over from other donors' samples.

This clone appeared many times. J is TRBJ2-3 and V is TRBV7-3, with D unclear. V shed 0 bases and J shed 2 bases, with 3 bases lying between them. The CDR3 is 13 residues long. Germline lookup yields CDR1 SGHTA and CDR2 FQGTGA. CDR3 DNA sequence: TGTGCCAGCAGCTTAACTATCACAGATACGCAGTATTTT. Translating it yields CASSLTITDTQYF.

As concerns this clone: This may be a read error: a much more frequent sequence differs by one nucleotide. V is TRBV27 and J is TRBJ1-2; D is uncertain. Germline V gene sequence: CDR1 MNHEY, CDR2 SMNVEV (reference sequence). The CDR3 sequence is 14 residues long. V was trimmed by 5 bases and J by 4 bases, leaving 14 bases between them. The CDR3 loop is CASSPGGWCYGYTF. The CDR3 DNA sequence: TGTGCCAGCAGTCCCGGAGGGTGGTGCTATGGCTACACCTTC.

This clone was recorded many times. V and J are TRBV19 and TRBJ1-5, with TRBD1 as a possible D gene (5 bases). This CDR3 has 12 residues. Trimming pared 1 base from V and 8 bases from J, leaving 6 bases between. Germline V gene data show CDR1 as LNHDA and CDR2 as SQIVND (reference sequence). The CDR3 coding sequence is TGTGCCAGTAGTATAGGGGGGGAGCCCCAGCATTTT. This encodes CASSIGGEPQHF.

There are a few counts of this clone. A much bigger clone sits one base away, suggesting this may be a read error. The chain employs TRBV6-1 and TRBJ2-7, with 9 nucleotides matching TRBD1. Germline V gives CDR1 MNHNS, CDR2 SASEGT. J gave up 4 bases and V 7 bases, and 11 bases lay outside the gene matches. This CDR3 region has 15 residues. In DNA form, the CDR3 reads TGTGCCAGCATGGCGACCGGGACAGGGAGATACGAGCAGTACTTC. It codes for CASMATGTGRYEQYF.

In this sample, this clone turned up many times. V usage is TRBV18 and J usage is TRBJ1-6, with D perhaps matching TRBD1 (5 bases). Germline CDR1 KGHSH, CDR2 LQKENI. The CDR3 runs to 15 residues. V was trimmed by 5 bases and J by 7 bases, leaving 15 bases between them. CDR3 nucleotides: TGTGCCAGCTCAGAAACTGGGGGATCGAATTCACCCCTCCACTTT. This translates into CASSETGGSNSPLHF.

Many counts were recorded for this clone. The chain links TRBV29-1 to TRBJ2-3; unclear D gene. This CDR3 is built from 13 residues. Germline V gene data show CDR1 as SQVTM and CDR2 as ANQGSEA. The V gene lost 3 bases and the J gene lost 4 bases, with 11 bases spanning the gap. CDR3 in amino acids: CSVEMGDADTQYF. The CDR3 DNA reads as TGCAGCGTTGAGATGGGCGATGCAGATACGCAGTATTTT.

This clone occurred many times. The chain uses TRBV2 and TRBJ2-7; D might be TRBD2 (6 bases). From germline, CDR1 is SNHLY and CDR2 FYNNEI. Trimming took 8 bases from V and 0 from J, leaving 20 bases between them. CDR3 size: 16 residues. CDR3 nucleotides: TGTGCCAGCGGAGACCGGGACTTAACCAGCTCCTACGAGCAGTACTTC. It translates to CASGDRDLTSSYEQYF. Based on the CDR3 plus reference TRBV2 and TRBJ2-7, the full variable domain is EPEVTQTPSHQVTQMGQEVILRCVPISNHLYFYWYRQILGQKVEFLVSFYNNEISEKSEIFDDQFSVERPDGSNFTLKIRSTKLEDSAMYFCASGDRDLTSSYEQYFGPGTRLTVT.

V is TRBV6-1 and J is TRBJ1-1, with a tentative D call TRBD1 (5 bases). V shed 6 bases and J shed 3 bases, with 11 bases lying between them. In germline, CDR1 is MNHNS, CDR2 SASEGT. The CDR3 has 13 residues. CDR3 in amino acids: CASSRQCYTEAFF. The CDR3 DNA sequence: TGTGCCAGCAGCCGACAGTGTTACACTGAAGCTTTCTTT.

CDR3 coding DNA: TGTGCCAGCAGCGCATCGGGACGGACTTCTGGAAACACCATATATTTT. It encodes CASSASGRTSGNTIYF. This chain links TRBV9 with TRBJ1-3; TRBD1 might be the D (5 bases). The CDR3 is 16 residues long. V gave up 3 bases and J gave up 1 base, with 14 bases separating them. Looked up from germline, CDR1 is SGDLS and CDR2 is YYNGEE.

A remark on this clone: No conserved phenylalanine or tryptophan ends this CDR3, so it is likely a read error. The CDR3 sequence: CSPSPGLVSSYEQYS. The DNA of the CDR3 is TGCAGTCCTAGCCCGGGACTGGTGAGCTCCTACGAGCAGTACTCC. J is TRBJ2-7 and V is TRBV20-1; D perhaps matches TRBD2 (6 bases). Germline values: CDR1 DFQATT, CDR2 SNEGSKA (reference sequence). The CDR3 is 15 residues long.

In this sample, this clone turned up many times. The rearrangement links TRBV14 to TRBJ2-7, with 7 nucleotides matching TRBD2. The CDR3 length is 15 residues. Germline CDR1 and CDR2: SGHDN and FVKESK. Trimming removed 1 base from V and 6 bases from J; junction bases left unmatched: 9. The CDR3: CASSQGFRGSSEQYF. The CDR3 DNA is TGTGCCAGCAGCCAAGGTTTCCGCGGGAGTTCCGAGCAGTACTTC.

This clone was seen many times. This CDR3 is CASKVPDRNTEAFF. The CDR3 DNA reads TGTGCCAGCAAAGTTCCGGACAGGAACACTGAAGCTTTCTTT. The chain has TRBV2 and TRBJ1-1; weak D call: TRBD1 (6 bases). Germline V gives CDR1 SNHLY, CDR2 FYNNEI. The CDR3 has 14 amino acids. Trimming removed 7 bases from V and 1 base from J, with 13 bases in between.

The chain couples TRBV6-1 to TRBJ2-1; the match to TRBD1 covers 7 bases. CDR3 length: 15 amino acids. Germline V gives CDR1 MNHNS, CDR2 SASEGT. V shed 4 bases, J shed 7 bases, and the junction held 10 bases outside the gene matches. The CDR3 here is CASSAGGSTVNEQFF. The CDR3, as DNA: TGTGCCAGCAGTGCAGGGGGATCGACGGTAAATGAGCAGTTCTTC.

The rearrangement joins TRBV24-1 to TRBJ2-1, with D possibly matching TRBD2 (6 bases). Germline V CDR1 and CDR2: KGHDR, SFDVKD. This CDR3 has 13 amino acids. V gave up 0 bases and J gave up 7 bases, with 6 bases separating them. The CDR3 coding sequence is TGTGCCACCAGTGATTTGCGGGGGAATGAGCAGTTCTTC. Protein sequence: CATSDLRGNEQFF.

This clone was seen many times. V usage is TRBV12-3 or TRBV12-4 and J usage is TRBJ2-1, with 11 positions matching TRBD2. The CDR3 is 15 amino acids. The V gene end was trimmed by 4 bases and the J gene end by 7 bases; junction bases not matched to a gene: 6. The CDR3 reads CASSSGTSGGNEQFF. The CDR3 DNA reads as TGTGCCAGCAGTTCAGGGACTAGCGGTGGGAATGAGCAGTTCTTC.

This clone was picked up many times. CDR3 in DNA: TGTGCCAGCACTTCTCTCAGCGAGCAGTACTTC. Amino acid sequence: CASTSLSEQYF. V usage is TRBV7-9 and J usage is TRBJ2-7; D gene ambiguous. This CDR3 spans 11 amino acids. Trimming removed 7 bases at V and 6 bases at J, with 10 bases between. The V gene's germline CDR1 is SEHNR and CDR2 FQNEAQ (reference sequence).